This T cell receptor beta chain appears in the sequencing data of a study of post-analysis software for immune sequencing data. Study as a whole: As for disease course, relapsing-remitting, secondary progressive and progressive-relapsing multiple sclerosis were all included.

Built from TCR beta cDNA, the libraries had unique molecular identifiers in them. TCRdb re-derived calls from the PCR reads in MiXCR, one entry per CDR3 protein. The table lists about 180,000 distinct CDR3 sequences, around 30% of them singletons, with approximately 1.6% in the top ten. Study-wide points: Controls significantly exceeded multiple sclerosis patients in normalized Chao1 diversity. Strong co-clustering by F measure was seen for same-batch samples. With TRBV5-6, TRBV5-1 and TRBV20-1 included, about five TRBV segments were more frequent in patients than in controls.

Per the germline V gene, CDR1 is SQVTM and CDR2 is ANQGSEA. The trim removed 7 bases at V and 10 bases at J, leaving 10 bases unmatched. The CDR3 totals 13 residues. On this clonotype itself: Antigen unknown. This clone may be a read error of a much larger clone one base away.

This receptor was identified in a girl aged 10-17 years with multiple sclerosis. Sequencing was carried out using blood. The chain is built from TRBV29-1 and TRBJ2-1; 10 bases are a match to TRBD1. CDR3 region: CSARDRGNYEQFF. The DNA of the CDR3 is TGCAGCGCGAGGGACAGGGGCAACTACGAGCAGTTCTTC.